Listed below are T cell receptor delta chains from one sample, sequenced in a study of delta chains in infants with herpesvirus infections. TCRdb reprocessed the RT-PCR reads through CATT. The sample lists roughly 1,500 delta-chain clones, roughly 30% seen once, with 6% to 8% in the top ten. The input for sequencing was peripheral blood, taken at time point 1 of longitudinal follow-up. These receptors all stem from a human donor who was a Ugandan infant, either HIV-exposed or HIV-unexposed (not recorded which). CDR3s leave out the opening cysteine and the closing phenylalanine or tryptophan. Fields, in order: CDR3 protein, V gene.

AFMDPPYWGKTDKLI | TRAV38-2/DV8
ALGEEARGGYRRSISLDTRQMF | TRDV1
ALGELRAPYTDKLI | TRDV1
ALVPPWGIKGYTDKLI | TRDV1
ALGVPSLVLGDTRGARPLI | TRDV1
ALGDSGWGIWIHQYKLI | TRDV1
ALGEHAPRGVLGDPTDKLI | TRDV1
ALGEFSLEAVRPLI | TRDV1
ALGESQGTFFLRLYWGGDTDKLI | TRDV1
ALGDVGLPTFALGEGDTDKLI | TRDV1
ALGVPPPLAGDKLI | TRDV1
ALGPSGGYKDQYTDKLI | TRDV1
ALGERMAFREGEGYTDKLI | TRDV1
ALGELGPLGLLGDTLVEGGTDKLI | TRDV1
ALGAPSHVDLGDFEYTDKLI | TRDV1
ALGDSQKAFPRYWGIRREELI | TRDV1
AYGAETDKLI | TRAV38-2/DV8
ALGESKTSHHPRTGGYGRTDKLI | TRDV1